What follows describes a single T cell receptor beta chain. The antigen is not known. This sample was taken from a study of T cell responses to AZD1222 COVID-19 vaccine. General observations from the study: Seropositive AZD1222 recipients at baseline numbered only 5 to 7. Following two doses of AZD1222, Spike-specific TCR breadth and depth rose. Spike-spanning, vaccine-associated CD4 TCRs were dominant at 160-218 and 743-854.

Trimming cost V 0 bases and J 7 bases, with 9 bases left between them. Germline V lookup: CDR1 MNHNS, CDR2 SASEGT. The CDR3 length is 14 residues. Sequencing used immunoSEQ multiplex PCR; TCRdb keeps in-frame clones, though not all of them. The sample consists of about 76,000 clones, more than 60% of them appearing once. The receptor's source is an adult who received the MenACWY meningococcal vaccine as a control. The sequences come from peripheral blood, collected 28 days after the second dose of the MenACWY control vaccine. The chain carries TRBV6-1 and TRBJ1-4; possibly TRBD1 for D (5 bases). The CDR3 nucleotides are TGTGCCAGCAGTGAAGCTGGGACCGGTGAAAAACTGTTTTTT. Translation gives CASSEAGTGEKLFF.